What follows is one T cell receptor (beta chain) and its context. The antigen is not known. This record comes from a study of T cell repertoires in cytomegalovirus infection. TCRdb recomputed calls from the reads with MiXCR, one row per CDR3 protein. The sample has hundreds of thousands of distinct CDR3 sequences; roughly 24% are singletons. Study observations and caveats: Clonotypes of TCR beta that were HLA-C-restricted and CMV-specific dominated the ex vivo response.

This CDR3 is built from 16 residues. Looked up from germline, CDR1 is SNHLY and CDR2 is FYNNEI. The junction had 8 bases not matched to a gene; V was cut back by 3 bases and J by 3 bases. Sample: CD8+ T cells from PBMCs. The V call is TRBV2, the J call TRBJ2-1; 7 bases align to TRBD1. The receptor's source is a human donor in good health (CMV status not recorded). Some clones in this sample may be carry-over from other donors' samples. This chain's CDR3 is CASSENRGRRYNEQFF. The CDR3 DNA sequence: TGTGCCAGCAGTGAGAATAGGGGGCGACGCTACAATGAGCAGTTCTTC.